One and the same sample provided the 21 T cell receptor beta chains below, sequenced in a study of shared clonotypes between healthy human individuals. The table came from immunoSEQ multiplex PCR; TCRdb's copy has only in-frame clones and leaves some out. The repertoire holds around 1.6 million clones, with 95% to 99% as singletons. Sequencing was performed on naive CD4+ T cells sorted from blood. As to subset: CD45RA+ positively selected. The receptor source for this set is a man aged 30 to 39 in good health.

The V and J genes are TRBV27 and TRBJ1-2; D uncertain. CDR1 is MNHEY and CDR2 is SMNVEV in the germline V gene (reference sequence). Trimming took 5 bases from V and 0 from J, leaving 10 bases between them. The CDR3 extends over 14 amino acids. The CDR3 is CASSNLPTNYGYTF. CDR3 coding DNA: TGTGCCAGCAGTAATCTCCCAACTAACTATGGCTACACCTTC.

The rearrangement uses TRBV6-5 and TRBJ2-5; the D is unclear. The germline gives CDR1 MNHEY, CDR2 SVGAGI. There are 15 residues in the CDR3. Trimming pared 0 bases from V and 9 bases from J, leaving 17 bases between. CDR3 sequence (DNA): TGTGCCAGCAGTTACTCGGCAGGATTCTATAGGGCCCAGTACTTC. It is translated as CASSYSAGFYRAQYF.

The CDR3 spells CASSRSSGTGELFF. CDR3 bases: TGCGCCAGCAGCCGGAGCTCAGGCACCGGGGAGCTGTTTTTT. This chain joins TRBV5-1 and TRBJ2-2; D ambiguous. This CDR3 is 14 amino acids long. Trimming shortened V by 4 bases and J by 4 bases, and 11 bases separated the two germline ends. Germline lookup yields CDR1 SGHRS and CDR2 YFSETQ.

The gene calls are TRBV6-1 and TRBJ2-3, with D perhaps TRBD1 (5 bases). Germline CDR1 and CDR2: MNHNS and SASEGT. The germline V and J ends were trimmed by 4 bases and 4 bases, with 12 bases remaining between them. The CDR3 sequence is 14 residues long. CDR3 sequence reads: CASSVGRPPDTQYF. CDR3 in DNA: TGTGCCAGCAGTGTGGGGCGCCCCCCAGATACGCAGTATTTT.

Here the CDR3 reads CASSLEGRPTGEQFF. CDR3 nucleotide sequence: TGTGCCAGCAGCTTAGAAGGACGGCCAACGGGTGAGCAGTTCTTC. J is TRBJ2-1 and V is TRBV11-2; D gene ambiguous. The CDR3 runs 15 residues. Trimming removed 0 bases at V and 9 bases at J, with 15 bases between. CDR1 is SGHAT and CDR2 is FQNNGV in the germline V gene. The full variable domain, with the rest looked up from reference TRBV11-2 and TRBJ2-1, is EAGVAQSPRYKIIEKRQSVAFWCNPISGHATLYWYQQILGQGPKLLIQFQNNGVVDDSQLPKDRFSAERLKGVDSTLKIQPAKLEDSAVYLCASSLEGRPTGEQFFGPGTRLTVL.

The chain employs TRBV7-2 and TRBJ2-1; D remains ambiguous. The CDR3 runs 12 residues. Germline assignment: CDR1 SGHTA and CDR2 FQGNSA. Trimming took off 5 bases at V and 9 bases at J, with 11 bases between the two ends. The CDR3 DNA reads as TGTGCCAGCAGCCACCCAGGAGCTGAGCAGTTCTTC. Translating it yields CASSHPGAEQFF.

J is TRBJ1-4 and V is TRBV28; D is undetermined. The ends were cut back, 1 base at V and 7 bases at J, with 10 bases in the middle. Germline lookup yields CDR1 MDHEN and CDR2 SYDVKM. The CDR3 totals 14 residues. This CDR3 is CASSLSHTTEKLFF. The CDR3 nucleotides read TGTGCCAGCAGTTTATCCCATACCACTGAAAAACTGTTTTTT.

The chain uses TRBV28 and TRBJ2-1, with D perhaps matching TRBD2 (6 bases). V lost 3 bases and J 8 bases, leaving 23 bases between the germline ends. Germline CDR1 MDHEN, CDR2 SYDVKM. CDR3 length: 17 amino acids. This CDR3 reads CASSFPKLARALDEQFF. CDR3 nucleotide sequence: TGTGCCAGCAGTTTCCCTAAACTAGCCCGGGCTTTGGATGAGCAGTTCTTC.

The V call is TRBV7-9, the J call TRBJ1-1, with D perhaps matching TRBD1 (5 bases). The ends were cut back, 4 bases at V and 3 bases at J, with 12 bases in the middle. From germline, CDR1 is SEHNR and CDR2 FQNEAQ (reference sequence). The CDR3 consists of 14 residues. CDR3 residues: CASSYSGLHTEAFF. The CDR3 region has the DNA TGTGCCAGCAGCTACTCAGGGTTGCACACTGAAGCTTTCTTT.

The chain employs TRBV28 and TRBJ2-1, with D uncertain. Germline V CDR1 and CDR2: MDHEN, SYDVKM. The CDR3 length is 14 residues. The V gene lost 0 bases and the J gene lost 6 bases, with 9 bases spanning the gap. The CDR3 nucleotides are TGTGCCAGCAGTTTATGGTACGCCCCCAATGAGCAGTTCTTC. It yields the protein CASSLWYAPNEQFF.

This clone has just one count. The V gene is TRBV6-5, the J gene TRBJ2-2, with D perhaps TRBD1 (5 bases). CDR3 length equals 15 residues. Germline loops: CDR1 MNHEY, CDR2 SVGAGI. V was cut by 6 bases and J by 4 bases, with 15 bases left in between. The CDR3 DNA reads as TGTGCCAGCAGGGGTATGGGGCCGGTCACCGGGGAGCTGTTTTTT. Residues: CASRGMGPVTGELFF.

V gene TRBV6-1 combines with J gene TRBJ1-5; TRBD1 might be the D (5 bases). CDR1 MNHNS and CDR2 SASEGT come from the germline V gene. The CDR3 totals 16 residues. V was pared by 2 bases and J by 2 bases, with 13 bases between. In DNA form, the CDR3 reads TGTGCCAGCAGTGAATGGTCTGGGGGTGGCAATCAGCCCCAGCATTTT. This sequence encodes CASSEWSGGGNQPQHF.

This clone was seen just once. The chain recombines TRBV29-1 with TRBJ2-5, with a tentative D call TRBD1 (6 bases). The CDR3 is 12 residues long. Germline V lookup: CDR1 SQVTM, CDR2 ANQGSEA. The V gene lost 7 bases and the J gene lost 4 bases, with 13 bases spanning the gap. CDR3 sequence reads: CSGDTDRETQYF. The CDR3 DNA reads TGCAGCGGGGACACGGACCGAGAGACCCAGTACTTC.

The chain employs TRBV28 and TRBJ2-2, with D possibly TRBD1 on 5 matching bases. CDR3 length: 15 amino acids. Trimming took off 6 bases at V and 6 bases at J, with 17 bases between the two ends. The germline V gene encodes CDR1 MDHEN and CDR2 SYDVKM. CDR3 bases: TGTGCCAGCAGCCCAAACCGCCCAGGGCCCGGGGAGCTGTTTTTT. It yields the protein CASSPNRPGPGELFF.

The rearrangement uses TRBV5-6 and TRBJ1-4, with 7 bases matching TRBD1. CDR1 and CDR2 from the germline V gene are SGHDT and YYEEEE. Trimming at V came to 4 bases and at J to 8 bases, leaving 8 bases not matched to a gene. The CDR3 has 14 residues. The CDR3 spells CASSPRQGVEKLFF. In nucleotides, the CDR3 is TGTGCCAGCAGCCCTAGACAGGGTGTCGAAAAACTGTTTTTT.

A single count supports this clone. The rearrangement uses TRBV27 and TRBJ2-2, with TRBD2 matching 13 bases. V lost 5 bases to trimming and J lost 5 bases; unmatched junction nucleotides: 5. Germline lookup yields CDR1 MNHEY and CDR2 SMNVEV (reference sequence). CDR3 length: 16 residues. CDR3 DNA: TGTGCCAGCAGTCCCCGACTAGCGGGAGGTACCGGGGAGCTGTTTTTT. Its protein product is CASSPRLAGGTGELFF.

In this sample, this clone turned up once. CDR3 residues: CASSLVLLEEQYF. The CDR3, as DNA: TGCGCCAGCAGCTTGGTTCTTCTGGAAGAGCAGTACTTC. The V call is TRBV5-1, the J call TRBJ2-7, with D uncertain. Germline V lookup: CDR1 SGHRS, CDR2 YFSETQ. The CDR3 runs to 13 residues. Deletions cut 0 bases from V and 7 bases from J, with 11 bases between.

The chain links TRBV5-5 to TRBJ1-3; D possibly corresponds to TRBD1 (5 bases). Looked up from germline, CDR1 is SGHKS and CDR2 is YYEKEE (reference sequence). Trimming left V 2 bases short and J 8 bases short, with 11 bases between. This CDR3 is built from 13 residues. CDR3 in DNA: TGTGCCAGCAGCTTAGGGGTATCGGACACCATATATTTT. This translates into CASSLGVSDTIYF.

V is TRBV4-1 and J is TRBJ2-6; D gene unclear. V was shortened by 1 base and J by 0 bases, with 7 bases between the two germline ends. Per the germline V gene, CDR1 is MGHRA and CDR2 is YSYEKL. The CDR3 totals 16 residues. CDR3 sequence (DNA): TGCGCCAGCAGCCAAGTCAAAAGCTCTGGGGCCAACGTCCTGACTTTC. Its translation: CASSQVKSSGANVLTF.

CDR3 DNA: TGCGCCAGCAGCTTGGCCTGGGGGTTCTCCTACGAGCAGTACTTC. Translating gives CASSLAWGFSYEQYF. V usage is TRBV5-1 and J usage is TRBJ2-7; D is perhaps TRBD1 or TRBD2 (5 bases each). V was clipped by 0 bases and J by 0 bases, with 10 bases between them. Germline CDR1 is SGHRS and CDR2 is YFSETQ. CDR3 length equals 15 residues.

The V and J genes are TRBV30 and TRBJ1-1, with D possibly TRBD1 on 5 matching bases. Trimming stripped 0 bases from V and 0 bases from J, with 17 bases between. The CDR3 has 17 residues. Germline CDR1 reads GTSNPN; CDR2 reads SVGIG (reference sequence). CDR3 nucleotide sequence: TGTGCCTGGAGTGTACCCTTCAGGGTATGGGTGAACACTGAAGCTTTCTTT. Its translation: CAWSVPFRVWVNTEAFF.